Described below is a single TCR beta chain sequence and its context. The antigen remains unidentified. The authors ran a second PCR of about 7 to 11 cycles using a sample-barcoded 5' primer and a J-beta primer mix. The template-switch adaptor, which had 12 random nucleotides, put a tag on each cDNA molecule. TCRdb reprocessed the 5' RACE reads with MiXCR, giving one entry per CDR3 protein. Counted here are 450,000 to 700,000 distinct CDR3 sequences, about 26% occurring once; the ten biggest clones make up approximately 17%. The data are from a study of blood T cells in healthy people across ages. Findings of the study overall: As naive T cell percentage varied, TCR beta diversity correlated strongly with it.

The germline CDR1 and CDR2 sequences are SGHTA and FQGNSA. Trimming took 5 bases from V and 2 from J, leaving 16 bases between them. This CDR3 comprises 15 residues. The clonotype comes from a woman aged 70 to 79 in good health. The chain carries TRBV7-2 and TRBJ2-7; no clear D gene. Sequenced material: blood. In nucleotides, the CDR3 is TGTGCCAGCAGCCTTCGGAGTGAGTTCGCCTACGAGCAGTACTTC. Protein product: CASSLRSEFAYEQYF.